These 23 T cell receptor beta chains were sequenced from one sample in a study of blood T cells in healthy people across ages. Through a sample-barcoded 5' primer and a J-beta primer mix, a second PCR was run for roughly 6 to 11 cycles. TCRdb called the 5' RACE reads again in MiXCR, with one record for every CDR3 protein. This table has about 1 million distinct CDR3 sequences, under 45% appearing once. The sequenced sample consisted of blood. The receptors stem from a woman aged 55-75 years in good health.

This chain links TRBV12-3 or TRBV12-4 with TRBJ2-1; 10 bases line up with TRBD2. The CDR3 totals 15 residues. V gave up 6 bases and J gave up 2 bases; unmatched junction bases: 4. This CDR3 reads CASSGLADAYNEQFF. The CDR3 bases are TGTGCCAGCAGCGGACTAGCGGACGCCTACAATGAGCAGTTCTTC.

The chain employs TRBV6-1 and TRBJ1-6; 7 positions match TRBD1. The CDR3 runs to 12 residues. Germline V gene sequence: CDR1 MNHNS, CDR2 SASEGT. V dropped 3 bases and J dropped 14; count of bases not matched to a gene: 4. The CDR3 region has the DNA TGTGCCAGCAGTGAGACAGGGTCCTCCCTCCACTTT. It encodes CASSETGSSLHF.

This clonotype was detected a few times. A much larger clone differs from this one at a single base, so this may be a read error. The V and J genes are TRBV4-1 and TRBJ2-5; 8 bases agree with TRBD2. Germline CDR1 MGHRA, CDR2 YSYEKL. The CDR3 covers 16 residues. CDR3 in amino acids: CAGSQGSGRWGETQYF. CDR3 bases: TGCGCCGGCAGCCAAGGCAGCGGGAGATGGGGAGAGACCCAGTACTTC.

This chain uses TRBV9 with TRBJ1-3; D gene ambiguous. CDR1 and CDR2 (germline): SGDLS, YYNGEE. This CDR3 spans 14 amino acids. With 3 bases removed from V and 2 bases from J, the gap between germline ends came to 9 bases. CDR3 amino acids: CASSGGDPGNTIYF. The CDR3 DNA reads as TGTGCCAGCAGCGGCGGGGATCCTGGAAACACCATATATTTT.

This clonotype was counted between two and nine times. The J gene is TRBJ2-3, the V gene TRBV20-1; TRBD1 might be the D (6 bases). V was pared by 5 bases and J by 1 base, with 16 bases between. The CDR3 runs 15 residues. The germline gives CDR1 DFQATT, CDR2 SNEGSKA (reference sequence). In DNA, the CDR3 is TGCAGTGCTCGACAGGCAGGGCCCCGCACAGATACGCAGTATTTT. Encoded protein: CSARQAGPRTDTQYF.

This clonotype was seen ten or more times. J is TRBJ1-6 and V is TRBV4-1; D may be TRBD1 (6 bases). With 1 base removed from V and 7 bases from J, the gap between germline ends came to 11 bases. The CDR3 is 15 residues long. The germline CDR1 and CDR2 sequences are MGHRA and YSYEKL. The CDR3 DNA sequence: TGCGCCAGCAGCCAAGTAACAGGGATGAATTCACCCCTCCACTTT. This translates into CASSQVTGMNSPLHF.

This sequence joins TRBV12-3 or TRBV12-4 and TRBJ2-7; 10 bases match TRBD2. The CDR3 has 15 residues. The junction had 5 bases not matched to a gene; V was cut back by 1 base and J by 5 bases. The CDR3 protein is CASSLGASGSDEQYF. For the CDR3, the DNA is TGTGCCAGCAGTTTAGGCGCTAGCGGGAGCGACGAGCAGTACTTC.

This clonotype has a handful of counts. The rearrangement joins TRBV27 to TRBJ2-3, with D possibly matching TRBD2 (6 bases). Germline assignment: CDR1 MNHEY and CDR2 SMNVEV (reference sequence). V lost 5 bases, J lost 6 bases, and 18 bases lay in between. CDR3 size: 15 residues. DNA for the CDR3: TGTGCCAGCAGTCCCCGGACTAATGGCCACGATACGCAGTATTTT. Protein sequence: CASSPRTNGHDTQYF.

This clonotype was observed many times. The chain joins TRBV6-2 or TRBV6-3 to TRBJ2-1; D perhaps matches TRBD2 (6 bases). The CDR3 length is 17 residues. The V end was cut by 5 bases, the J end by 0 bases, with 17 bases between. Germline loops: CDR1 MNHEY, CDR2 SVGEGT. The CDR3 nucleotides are TGTGCCAGCAGTCACAGACCGCGGGGTACCTCCTACAATGAGCAGTTCTTC. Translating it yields CASSHRPRGTSYNEQFF.

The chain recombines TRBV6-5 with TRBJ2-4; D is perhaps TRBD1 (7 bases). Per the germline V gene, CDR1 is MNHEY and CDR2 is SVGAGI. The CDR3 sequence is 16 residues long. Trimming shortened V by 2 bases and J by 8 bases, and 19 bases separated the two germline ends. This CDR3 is CASSYTYRGRGDIQYF. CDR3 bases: TGTGCCAGCAGTTACACATACAGGGGAAGGGGGGACATTCAGTACTTC.

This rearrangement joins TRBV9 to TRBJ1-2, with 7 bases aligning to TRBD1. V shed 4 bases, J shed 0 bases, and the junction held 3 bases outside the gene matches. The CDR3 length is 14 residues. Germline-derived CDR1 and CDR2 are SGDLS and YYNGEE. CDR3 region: CASSSQGTNYGYTF. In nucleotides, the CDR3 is TGTGCCAGCAGCTCACAGGGGACTAACTATGGCTACACCTTC.

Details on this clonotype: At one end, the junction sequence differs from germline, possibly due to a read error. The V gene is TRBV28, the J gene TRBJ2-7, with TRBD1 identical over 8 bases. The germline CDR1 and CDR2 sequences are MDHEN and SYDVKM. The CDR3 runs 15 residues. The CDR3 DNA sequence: TGTGCCAGCAGTTCCTGGACAGGGAGCTCCAACGAGCAGTACTTC. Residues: CASSSWTGSSNEQYF.

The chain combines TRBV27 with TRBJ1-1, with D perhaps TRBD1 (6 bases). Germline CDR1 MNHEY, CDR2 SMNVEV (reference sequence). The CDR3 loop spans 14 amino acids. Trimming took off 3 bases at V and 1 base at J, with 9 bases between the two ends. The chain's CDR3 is CASSFGTPNTEAFF. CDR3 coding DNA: TGTGCCAGCAGTTTCGGGACACCGAACACTGAAGCTTTCTTT.

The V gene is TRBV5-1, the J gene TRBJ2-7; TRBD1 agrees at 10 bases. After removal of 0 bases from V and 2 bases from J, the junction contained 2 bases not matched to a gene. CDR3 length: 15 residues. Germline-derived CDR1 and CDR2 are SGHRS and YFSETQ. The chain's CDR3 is CASSLDGTGAYEQYF. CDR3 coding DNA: TGCGCCAGCAGCTTGGATGGGACAGGGGCCTACGAGCAGTACTTC.

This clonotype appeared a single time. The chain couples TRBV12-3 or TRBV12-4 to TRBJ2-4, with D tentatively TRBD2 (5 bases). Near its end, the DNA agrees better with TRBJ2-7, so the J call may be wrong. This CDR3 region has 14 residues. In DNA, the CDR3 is TGTGCCAGCAGTTTACTGATCGGGATCTACGAGCAGTACTTC. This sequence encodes CASSLLIGIYEQYF.

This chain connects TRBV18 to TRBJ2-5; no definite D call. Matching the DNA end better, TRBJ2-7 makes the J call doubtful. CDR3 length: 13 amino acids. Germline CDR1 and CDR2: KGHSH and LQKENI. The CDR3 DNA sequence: TGTGCCAGCTCACCACTAGTTGACTACGAGCAGTACTTC. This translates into CASSPLVDYEQYF.

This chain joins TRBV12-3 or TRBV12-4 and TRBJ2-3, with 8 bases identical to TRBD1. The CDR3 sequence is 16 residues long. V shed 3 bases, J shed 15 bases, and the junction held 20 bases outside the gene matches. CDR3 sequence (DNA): TGTGCCAGCAGTTTCGTCCCCGGACAGGGACCAGATATGCAATATTTT. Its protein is CASSFVPGQGPDMQYF.

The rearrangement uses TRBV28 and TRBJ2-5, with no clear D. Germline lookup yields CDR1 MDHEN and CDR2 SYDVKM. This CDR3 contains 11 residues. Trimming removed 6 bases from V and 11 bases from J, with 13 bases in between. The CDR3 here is CASSLHIEQYF. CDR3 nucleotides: TGTGCCAGCAGCCTACACATTGAGCAGTACTTC.

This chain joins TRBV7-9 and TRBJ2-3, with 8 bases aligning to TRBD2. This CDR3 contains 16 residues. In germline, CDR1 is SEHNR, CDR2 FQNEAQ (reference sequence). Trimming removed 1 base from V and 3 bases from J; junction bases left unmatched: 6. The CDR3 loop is CASSLVSGSGTDTQYF. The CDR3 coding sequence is TGTGCCAGCAGCTTAGTGAGCGGGAGCGGGACAGATACGCAGTATTTT. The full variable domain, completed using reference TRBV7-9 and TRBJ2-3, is DTGVSQNPRHKITKRGQNVTFRCDPISEHNRLYWYRQTLGQGPEFLTYFQNEAQLEKSRLLSDRFSAERPKGSFSTLEIQRTEQGDSAMYLCASSLVSGSGTDTQYFGPGTRLTVL.

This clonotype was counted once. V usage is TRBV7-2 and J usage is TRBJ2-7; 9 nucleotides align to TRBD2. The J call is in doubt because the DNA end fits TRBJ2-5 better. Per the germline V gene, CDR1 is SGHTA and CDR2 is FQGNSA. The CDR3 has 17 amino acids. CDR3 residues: CASSLVGTGTSRETQYF. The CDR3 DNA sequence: TGTGCCAGCAGCTTAGTGGGTACAGGGACTAGCAGGGAGACCCAGTACTTC.

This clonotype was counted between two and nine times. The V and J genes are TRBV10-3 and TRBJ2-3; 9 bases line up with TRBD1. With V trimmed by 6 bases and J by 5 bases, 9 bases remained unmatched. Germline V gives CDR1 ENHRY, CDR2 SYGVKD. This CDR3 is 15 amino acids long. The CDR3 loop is CAIRGTGPRVDTQYF. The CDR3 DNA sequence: TGTGCCATCAGGGGGACAGGGCCGAGAGTAGATACGCAGTATTTT.

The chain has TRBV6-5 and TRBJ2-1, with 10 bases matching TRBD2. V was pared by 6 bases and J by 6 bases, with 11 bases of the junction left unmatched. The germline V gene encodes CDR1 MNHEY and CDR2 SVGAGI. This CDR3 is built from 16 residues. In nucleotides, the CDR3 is TGTGCCAGCAGCCGTAATCTAGCGGGAGCGAGCAATGAGCAGTTCTTC. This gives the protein CASSRNLAGASNEQFF.

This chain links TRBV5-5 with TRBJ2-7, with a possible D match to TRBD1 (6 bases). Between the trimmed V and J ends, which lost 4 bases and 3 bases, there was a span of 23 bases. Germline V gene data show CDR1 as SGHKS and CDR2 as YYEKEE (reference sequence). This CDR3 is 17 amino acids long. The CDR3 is CASSPPDLDRRGYEQYF. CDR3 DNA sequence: TGTGCCAGCAGCCCCCCCGACCTCGACAGGAGAGGCTACGAGCAGTACTTC.